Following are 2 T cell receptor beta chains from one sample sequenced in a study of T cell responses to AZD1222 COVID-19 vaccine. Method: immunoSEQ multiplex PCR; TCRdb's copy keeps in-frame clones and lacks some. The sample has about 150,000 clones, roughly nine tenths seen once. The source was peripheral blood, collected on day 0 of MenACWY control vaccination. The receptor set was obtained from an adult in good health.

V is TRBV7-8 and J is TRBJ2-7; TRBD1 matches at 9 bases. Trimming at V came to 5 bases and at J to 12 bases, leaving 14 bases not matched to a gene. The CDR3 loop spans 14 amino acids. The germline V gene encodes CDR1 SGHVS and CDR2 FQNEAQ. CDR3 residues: CASSRGTGSEPRYF. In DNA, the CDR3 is TGTGCCAGCAGCCGAGGGACAGGGAGCGAGCCTAGGTACTTC.

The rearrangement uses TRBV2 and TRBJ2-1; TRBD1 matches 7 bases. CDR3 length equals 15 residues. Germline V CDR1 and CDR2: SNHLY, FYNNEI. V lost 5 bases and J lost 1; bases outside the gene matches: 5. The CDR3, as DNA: TGTGCCAGCAGTAAGGACAGGCCGTCCTACAATGAGCAGTTCTTC. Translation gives CASSKDRPSYNEQFF.